The 23 T cell receptor beta chains below all came from one sample that was sequenced in a study of beta chain features in type 1 diabetes. Study-wide findings and caveats: All four CD4+ subsets of Type 1 diabetes patients contained TCRB CDR3s that were moderately but significantly shorter.

Which antigens these TCRs recognize remains unknown. All of the isolated RNA was reverse transcribed, so expressed TCRB transcripts were sequenced. Sequenced by immunoSEQ multiplex PCR; TCRdb stores in-frame clones only, minus some. Here the sample spans around 600,000 clones, 9.5% to 15% being singletons. Sequencing was carried out using naive CD4+ T cells from blood. These receptors were taken from a man aged 25-45 years with type 1 diabetes.

The table lists this clone with a few counts. The chain has TRBV10-3 and TRBJ1-1; D call uncertain. The CDR3 is 13 amino acids. The V gene's germline CDR1 is ENHRY and CDR2 SYGVKD. V was shortened by 6 bases and J by 0 bases, with 8 bases between the two germline ends. This CDR3 reads CAIRAGMNTEAFF. CDR3 DNA: TGTGCCATCAGAGCGGGAATGAACACTGAAGCTTTCTTT.

The CDR3 DNA sequence: TGTGCCAGCAGCTTGGGAGTGGGGGTTTCCGAGCAGTACTTC. This gives the protein CASSLGVGVSEQYF. The genes are TRBV5-4 and TRBJ2-7; TRBD1 or TRBD2 may be the D gene (5 bases each). V lost 0 bases to trimming and J lost 6 bases, with 13 bases between them. Germline CDR1 reads SGHNT; CDR2 reads YYREEE (reference sequence). The CDR3 is 14 residues long.

This clone came up a few times. An end of the junction differs from the germline gene, which may be a read error. This chain connects TRBV7-7 to TRBJ2-3; D may match TRBD1 or TRBD2 (5 bases each). The CDR3 is 15 residues long. Germline V lookup: CDR1 SSHAT, CDR2 FNYEAQ (reference sequence). Written as DNA, the CDR3 is TGTGCTAGCAGCCCCGGGACCGGCGGGCCAGATACGCAGTATTTT. It translates to CASSPGTGGPDTQYF.

The chain recombines TRBV29-1 with TRBJ2-5; no clear D gene. Germline V gene lookup returns CDR1 SQVTM and CDR2 ANQGSEA. The CDR3 is 13 amino acids. V lost 7 bases to trimming and J lost 1 base, with 13 bases between them. Here the CDR3 DNA reads TGCAGCGGGAACAACGGACCCCAAGAGACCCAGTACTTC. Amino acids: CSGNNGPQETQYF.

The chain links TRBV29-1 to TRBJ2-3, with D uncertain. V was pared by 5 bases and J by 4 bases, with 7 bases between. CDR3 size: 11 residues. Germline V gives CDR1 SQVTM, CDR2 ANQGSEA. The CDR3 region is CSVKSSDTQYF. CDR3 in DNA: TGCAGCGTTAAGTCCTCAGATACGCAGTATTTT.

This clone was picked up a small number of times. This chain connects TRBV4-3 to TRBJ1-1; D call uncertain. V lost 1 base and J lost 3, with 12 bases in between. The CDR3 is 15 residues long. CDR1 LGHNA and CDR2 YSLEER come from the germline V gene. This chain's CDR3 is CASSQAAVADTEAFF. As DNA, the CDR3 is TGCGCCAGCAGCCAAGCTGCGGTTGCTGACACTGAAGCTTTCTTT.

The gene calls are TRBV29-1 and TRBJ1-2, with unresolved D. The CDR3 covers 16 residues. CDR1 is SQVTM, CDR2 ANQGSEA, per germline. V dropped 6 bases and J dropped 1 base, with 21 bases sitting between them. The chain's CDR3 is CSVAPILGPVNYGYTF. The DNA of the CDR3 is TGCAGCGTCGCCCCGATACTAGGACCAGTTAACTATGGCTACACCTTC.

This clone was detected a few times. The chain has TRBV7-9 and TRBJ2-2; the D gene is possibly TRBD1 (6 bases). The CDR3 spans 13 residues. The germline gives CDR1 SEHNR, CDR2 FQNEAQ (reference sequence). V was clipped by 4 bases and J by 3 bases, with 6 bases between them. Written as DNA, the CDR3 is TGTGCCAGCAGCTCAGGGGACACCGGGGAGCTGTTTTTT. This translates into CASSSGDTGELFF.

This clone was observed a handful of times. V and J are TRBV14 and TRBJ1-2; a possible D gene is TRBD1 (5 bases). CDR1 is SGHDN, CDR2 FVKESK, per germline. Deletions cut 1 base from V and 6 bases from J, with 12 bases between. CDR3 length equals 14 residues. The CDR3 nucleotides are TGTGCCAGCAGCCAAGGCCTGGGGCGGGATGGCTACACCTTC. It translates to CASSQGLGRDGYTF. Variable domain in full (rest from reference TRBV14 and TRBJ1-2): EAGVTQFPSHSVIEKGQTVTLRCDPISGHDNLYWYRRVMGKEIKFLLHFVKESKQDESGMPNNRFLAERTGGTYSTLKVQPAELEDSGVYFCASSQGLGRDGYTFGSGTRLTVV.

This clone showed up just a few times. The gene calls are TRBV11-2 and TRBJ2-2; 8 positions match TRBD2. The length of the CDR3 is 14 residues. Germline loops: CDR1 SGHAT, CDR2 FQNNGV. Losses at the gene ends were 8 bases for V and 7 bases for J; bases not matched to a gene: 9. The CDR3 is CASGAGAHNGELFF. CDR3 coding DNA: TGTGCCAGCGGAGCGGGGGCCCACAACGGGGAGCTGTTTTTT.

As DNA, the CDR3 is TGTGCCACAAAGACACCTGGCTCTGGGGCCAACGTCCTGACTTTC. Its translation: CATKTPGSGANVLTF. V and J are TRBV27 and TRBJ2-6; D remains ambiguous. The length of the CDR3 is 15 residues. The germline V and J ends were trimmed by 10 bases and 0 bases, with 13 bases remaining between them. Germline CDR1 and CDR2: MNHEY and SMNVEV (reference sequence). Looking up the rest from reference TRBV27 and TRBJ2-6 gives the full variable domain: EAQVTQNPRYLITVTGKKLTVTCSQNMNHEYMSWYRQDPGLGLRQIYYSMNVEVTDKGDVPEGYKVSRKEKRNFPLILESPSPNQTSLYFCATKTPGSGANVLTFGAGSRLTVL.

This sequence joins TRBV19 and TRBJ2-6; no reliable D call. Germline assignment: CDR1 LNHDA and CDR2 SQIVND (reference sequence). The CDR3 length is 14 residues. V lost 5 bases, J lost 6 bases, and 11 bases lay in between. The CDR3, as DNA: TGTGCCAGTAGTTTGCGCTTAGAGGCCAACGTCCTGACTTTC. Its translation is CASSLRLEANVLTF.

The CDR3 DNA follows: TGCAGCGTTTACAGGGGAGCCGGGGAGCTGTTTTTT. This encodes CSVYRGAGELFF. This chain joins TRBV29-1 and TRBJ2-2; 7 nucleotides agree with TRBD1. Germline CDR1 reads SQVTM; CDR2 reads ANQGSEA. The CDR3 is 12 amino acids. After removal of 5 bases from V and 6 bases from J, the junction contained 3 bases not matched to a gene.

This clone was detected only a few times. This sequence joins TRBV4-3 and TRBJ1-2; D unclear. Germline CDR1 and CDR2: LGHNA and YSLEER. The CDR3 consists of 13 residues. V was pared by 3 bases and J by 6 bases, with 11 bases between. The CDR3: CASSHPGWDGYTF. Written as DNA, the CDR3 is TGCGCCAGCAGCCACCCCGGATGGGATGGCTACACCTTC.

This rearrangement joins TRBV25-1 to TRBJ2-7, with a tentative D call TRBD2 (5 bases). This CDR3 has 14 residues. Trimming left V 7 bases short and J 4 bases short, with 17 bases between. Germline V gene data show CDR1 as MGHDK and CDR2 as SYGVNS. The CDR3 spells CASIKRGGGYEQYF. The CDR3 nucleotides read TGTGCCAGCATCAAACGTGGAGGTGGATACGAGCAGTACTTC.

The chain employs TRBV29-1 and TRBJ2-2, with D perhaps matching TRBD1 (5 bases). Germline CDR1 reads SQVTM; CDR2 reads ANQGSEA. The CDR3 is 14 residues long. Trimming left V 6 bases short and J 3 bases short, with 14 bases between. The CDR3 region is CSVGRVGYTGELFF. The CDR3 nucleotides are TGCAGCGTGGGCAGGGTCGGGTACACCGGGGAGCTGTTTTTT.

This clone has just a few counts. The rearrangement links TRBV18 to TRBJ1-1; possible D gene TRBD1, 5 bases. The CDR3 length is 14 residues. Germline V gene lookup returns CDR1 KGHSH and CDR2 LQKENI. V dropped 6 bases and J dropped 7 bases, with 18 bases sitting between them. CDR3 residues: CASSPGPETFEAFF. As DNA, the CDR3 is TGTGCCAGCTCGCCGGGACCAGAAACTTTTGAAGCTTTCTTT.

The gene calls are TRBV9 and TRBJ2-1; D remains ambiguous. Germline V gene data show CDR1 as SGDLS and CDR2 as YYNGEE. CDR3 length equals 16 residues. The V end lost 4 bases, the J end lost 4 bases, and 18 bases lay between the germline ends. The CDR3 loop is CASSLLTGPAYNEQFF. The CDR3 region has the DNA TGTGCCAGCAGCTTACTTACTGGACCCGCTTACAATGAGCAGTTCTTC.

This chain uses TRBV14 with TRBJ2-5, with TRBD2 matching over 10 bases. This CDR3 contains 14 residues. After removal of 3 bases from V and 4 bases from J, the junction contained 2 bases not matched to a gene. The V gene's germline CDR1 is SGHDN and CDR2 FVKESK. The CDR3 DNA reads TGTGCCAGCAGCCAGTGGACTAGCGGAGAGACCCAGTACTTC. As protein: CASSQWTSGETQYF.

The V and J genes are TRBV13 and TRBJ2-1; D ambiguous. The CDR3 runs to 17 residues. CDR1 PRHDT and CDR2 FYEKMQ come from the germline V gene (reference sequence). V was clipped by 4 bases and J by 0 bases, with 16 bases between them. CDR3 residues: CASSSIPHTSSYNEQFF. DNA for the CDR3: TGTGCCAGCAGCTCCATCCCCCACACGAGCTCCTACAATGAGCAGTTCTTC. Complete variable domain (other parts from reference TRBV13 and TRBJ2-1): AAGVIQSPRHLIKEKRETATLKCYPIPRHDTVYWYQQGPGQDPQFLISFYEKMQSDKGSIPDRFSAQQFSDYHSELNMSSLELGDSALYFCASSSIPHTSSYNEQFFGPGTRLTVL.

The sample holds a few counts of this clone. The V call is TRBV14, the J call TRBJ2-3; the D gene could be TRBD1 or TRBD2 (5 bases each). V shed 4 bases and J shed 3 bases, with 20 bases lying between them. This CDR3 is 17 amino acids long. Germline V CDR1 and CDR2: SGHDN, FVKESK. The CDR3 loop is CASSLHSGTVGTDTQYF. CDR3 sequence (DNA): TGTGCCAGCAGCCTACACTCCGGGACGGTGGGAACAGATACGCAGTATTTT.

This clone has just a few counts. This chain uses TRBV6-1 with TRBJ2-7, with TRBD1 matching 7 bases. The CDR3 is made up of 15 amino acids. With 2 bases clipped from V and 2 bases from J, the junction kept 6 bases outside the gene matches. The germline V gene encodes CDR1 MNHNS and CDR2 SASEGT. CDR3 sequence (DNA): TGTGCCAGCAGTGAACAGGGGGTATTTCCCTACGAGCAGTACTTC. Translation: CASSEQGVFPYEQYF.

This clone was picked up a small number of times. This chain uses TRBV7-2 with TRBJ2-3, with 9 bases that match TRBD2. V gave up 3 bases and J gave up 6 bases; unmatched junction bases: 7. Germline V gives CDR1 SGHTA, CDR2 FQGNSA. The CDR3 has 15 residues. CDR3 residues: CASSFRTSEGDTQYF. Written as DNA, the CDR3 is TGTGCCAGCAGCTTCCGGACTAGCGAAGGTGATACGCAGTATTTT.